The 2 T cell receptor beta chains below all came from one sample that was sequenced in a study of blood T cell repertoires in COVID-19 (dated by TCRdb to about 2020). The method was the immunoSEQ multiplex PCR assay. Not all clones reach the TCRdb copy of this immuneACCESS table, which keeps in-frame sequences only. Checked studies attribute under half of the gap to unresolved V genes and leave the rest unexplained. A total of 110,000 or so clones appear in this sample, approximately 90% of them only once. 7.7% of the sample is in the top ten clones. Sequenced input: peripheral blood. These receptors were obtained from a human donor in a cohort sampled during active COVID-19.

V gene TRBV12-5 combines with J gene TRBJ2-7, with D uncertain. The CDR3 runs to 12 residues. V was cut by 0 bases and J by 4 bases, with 4 bases left in between. Germline assignment: CDR1 LGHNT and CDR2 FRNRAP. The CDR3 coding sequence is TGTGCTAGTGGTTTGGTACTTTACGAGCAGTACTTC. Protein: CASGLVLYEQYF.

In its sample, this clone was seen a few times. The chain uses TRBV9 and TRBJ2-2; D is unresolved. Trimming removed 4 bases at V and 4 bases at J, with 11 bases between. Germline assignment: CDR1 SGDLS and CDR2 YYNGEE. CDR3 length equals 14 residues. DNA for the CDR3: TGTGCCAGCAGCCCCGCCCCCAGCACCGGGGAGCTGTTTTTT. Amino acid sequence: CASSPAPSTGELFF.